Shown below are 13 T cell receptor beta chains from a single sample sequenced in a study of OX40 agonist ivuxolimab in advanced cancers. The repertoire was sequenced with immunoSEQ multiplex PCR; TCRdb's copy has only in-frame clones and lacks some. The sample consists of tens of thousands of clones, 70% to 90% of them appearing once. The sample in question was CD4+ or CD8+ T cells sorted from blood, obtained in a trial of the OX40 agonist ivuxolimab. All receptors derive from an adult with an advanced solid tumor such as melanoma, head and neck, liver or kidney cancer.

The CDR3 region is CASSVGRGVGNTIYF. The CDR3 nucleotides are TGTGCCAGCAGCGTAGGACGAGGGGTTGGAAACACCATATATTTT. The chain is built from TRBV9 and TRBJ1-3; D may be TRBD1 (5 bases). Trimming shortened V by 0 bases and J by 3 bases, and 10 bases separated the two germline ends. Germline assignment: CDR1 SGDLS and CDR2 YYNGEE. This CDR3 region has 15 residues.

The rearrangement joins TRBV5-1 to TRBJ2-5; D might be TRBD2 (5 bases). The CDR3 consists of 15 residues. Trimming removed 1 base at V and 4 bases at J, with 14 bases between. CDR1 and CDR2 from the germline V gene are SGHRS and YFSETQ. CDR3 nucleotide sequence: TGCGCCAGCAGCTTGATCGGCAACCGGGGAGAGACCCAGTACTTC. Residues: CASSLIGNRGETQYF.

The chain couples TRBV28 to TRBJ2-7; either TRBD1 or TRBD2 may fit D (5 bases each). From germline, CDR1 is MDHEN and CDR2 SYDVKM. This CDR3 region has 15 residues. V lost 5 bases to trimming and J lost 8 bases, with 22 bases between them. The CDR3, as DNA: TGTGCCAGCAGTGCGTTAAATTGGGACCCTTGGAAGCAGTACTTC. Its protein is CASSALNWDPWKQYF.

The chain combines TRBV5-5 with TRBJ1-2; D perhaps matches TRBD1 (5 bases). Between the trimmed V and J ends, which lost 2 bases and 4 bases, there was a span of 12 bases. The CDR3 extends over 14 amino acids. CDR1 and CDR2 (germline): SGHKS, YYEKEE (reference sequence). CDR3 amino acids: CASSFVGLGYGYTF. The CDR3 bases are TGTGCCAGCAGCTTTGTGGGACTAGGCTATGGCTACACCTTC.

The CDR3 coding sequence is TGTGCCAGCAGCCGAACCGACAGGGGCAATCAGCCCCAGCATTTT. This codes for CASSRTDRGNQPQHF. This chain connects TRBV5-8 to TRBJ1-5; TRBD1 matches at 7 bases. This CDR3 is built from 15 residues. Losses at the gene ends were 4 bases for V and 2 bases for J; bases not matched to a gene: 6. Per germline, CDR1 SGHTS and CDR2 YDEGEE. Full variable domain (outside the CDR3, taken from reference TRBV5-8 and TRBJ1-5): EAGVTQSPTHLIKTRGQQATLRCSPISGHTSVYWYQQALGLGLQFLLWYDEGEERNRGNFPPRFSGRQFPNYSSELNVNALELEDSALYLCASSRTDRGNQPQHFGDGTRLSIL.

This chain links TRBV11-1 with TRBJ2-6; 9 nucleotides align to TRBD2. This CDR3 is 18 amino acids long. Germline V gene lookup returns CDR1 SGHAT and CDR2 FQDESV (reference sequence). The ends lost 1 base at V and 0 bases at J; junction bases unmatched: 4. The CDR3 loop is CASSLGIAGDSGANVLTF. CDR3 in DNA: TGTGCCAGCAGCTTAGGAATAGCGGGGGACTCTGGGGCCAACGTCCTGACTTTC.

The genes are TRBV6-5 and TRBJ1-2; D is undetermined. Germline V gene data show CDR1 as MNHEY and CDR2 as SVGAGI. CDR3 length: 13 residues. V was clipped by 0 bases and J by 8 bases, with 10 bases between them. The CDR3 here is CASSYSERLGYTF. CDR3 sequence (DNA): TGTGCCAGCAGTTACTCGGAGAGGCTAGGCTACACCTTC.

This chain uses TRBV4-1 with TRBJ2-3; 11 nucleotides agree with TRBD2. The CDR3 has 15 amino acids. Germline V gene sequence: CDR1 MGHRA, CDR2 YSYEKL. The ends lost 4 bases at V and 1 base at J; junction bases unmatched: 1. The CDR3 region is CASSLTSGGTDTQYF. The CDR3 bases are TGCGCCAGCAGCCTGACTAGCGGGGGCACAGATACGCAGTATTTT.

The gene calls are TRBV19 and TRBJ1-5; the D is unclear. This CDR3 has 15 amino acids. The germline V gene has CDR1 LNHDA and CDR2 SQIVND (reference sequence). Between the trimmed V and J ends, which lost 5 bases and 4 bases, there was a span of 15 bases. CDR3: CASSAGPEENQPQHF. CDR3 nucleotides: TGTGCCAGTAGTGCCGGACCCGAGGAGAATCAGCCCCAGCATTTT.

This rearrangement joins TRBV11-3 to TRBJ2-1, with TRBD2 matching 7 bases. Germline CDR1 and CDR2: SGHNT and YENEEA. The CDR3 loop spans 14 amino acids. Trimming removed 4 bases from V and 8 bases from J; junction bases left unmatched: 8. The DNA of the CDR3 is TGTGCCAGCAGCTATAATAGCGGGCCGTATGAGCAGTTCTTC. This gives the protein CASSYNSGPYEQFF.

The rearrangement joins TRBV7-2 to TRBJ1-1; D is uncertain. CDR1 is SGHTA, CDR2 FQGNSA, per germline. The germline V and J ends were trimmed by 8 bases and 4 bases, with 17 bases remaining between them. The CDR3 consists of 14 residues. CDR3 DNA: TGTGCCAGCGGATCAGGACCCCCGAGCACTGAAGCTTTCTTT. Its protein is CASGSGPPSTEAFF.

This chain links TRBV7-2 with TRBJ2-3; D call uncertain. The CDR3 sequence is 13 residues long. Germline V gene sequence: CDR1 SGHTA, CDR2 FQGNSA. Trimming removed 5 bases at V and 10 bases at J, with 16 bases between. CDR3 protein: CASSPDSSPPQYF. The CDR3 DNA reads as TGTGCCAGCAGCCCCGACTCGTCGCCGCCGCAGTATTTT.

This clone was detected once. The genes are TRBV9 and TRBJ2-1; D possibly corresponds to TRBD1 (6 bases). There are 16 residues in the CDR3. CDR1 is SGDLS, CDR2 YYNGEE, per germline. Trimming stripped 4 bases from V and 4 bases from J, with 18 bases between. In nucleotides, the CDR3 is TGTGCCAGCAGCCTAATGTCACAGGGATTTTACAATGAGCAGTTCTTC. Its protein product is CASSLMSQGFYNEQFF.